The entry below gives a single T cell receptor beta chain sequence along with its context. The data originate from a study of T cell responses to AZD1222 COVID-19 vaccine. This table comes from immunoSEQ multiplex PCR, and its TCRdb copy is limited to in-frame clones, with some not included. The repertoire holds more than 90,000 clones, with 75% to 95% as singletons. Trimming took 3 bases from V and 5 from J, leaving 8 bases between them. CDR3 length: 12 amino acids. In germline, CDR1 is SGHNT, CDR2 YYREEE (reference sequence). This clonotype originated in an adult in good health. The gene calls are TRBV5-4 and TRBJ1-2, with D possibly being TRBD1 (6 bases). The specimen comprised peripheral blood, sampled on day 0 of AZD1222 vaccination. CDR3 sequence reads: CASSSQGYGYTF. DNA of the CDR3: TGTGCCAGCAGCTCTCAGGGGTATGGCTACACCTTC.